These T cell receptor beta chains were read from a single sample in a study of control samples from healthy donors and cancer patients. Profiled with immunoSEQ multiplex PCR; TCRdb holds only in-frame clones, not every one. The sample has tens of thousands of clones, 80% to 95% seen once. Sequencing was done on a sample of blood. Receptors were obtained from a woman between 50 and 59 years old in good health. Both conserved end residues are part of each CDR3. The D gene is left open where the match is weak. A row's size may be missing; if present it is once, few, many or a size class.

>TRBV7-2|TRBJ1-5|.|.
TGTGCCAGCAGCTTAGTCGGGGGGGGCAATCAGCCCCAGCATTTT
CASSLVGGGNQPQHF
>TRBV27|TRBJ2-7|.|TRBD1
TGTGCCAGCAGTGCTTGGACAGGGGCTGACGAGCAGTACTTC
CASSAWTGADEQYF
>TRBV5-5|TRBJ2-6|.|.
TGTGCCAGCAGCTTGGGAGTTCCGGGGTCTGGGGCCAACGTCCTGACTTTC
CASSLGVPGSGANVLTF
>TRBV7-6|TRBJ1-5|.|.
TGTGCCAGCAGCCCTACAGGGAATCAGCCCCAGCATTTT
CASSPTGNQPQHF
>TRBV5-4|TRBJ1-2|once|.
TGTGCCAGCAGCTTGGACAGAAGGTATGGCTACACCTTC
CASSLDRRYGYTF
>TRBV7-9|TRBJ2-4|.|.
TGTGCCATCAATGAGATGGGGGGCAAAAACATTCAGTACTTC
CAINEMGGKNIQYF
>TRBV7-2|TRBJ2-2|.|TRBD1
TGTGCCAGCAGCCGCGGGACAGGGGTTGACACCGGGGAGCTGTTTTTT
CASSRGTGVDTGELFF
>TRBV30|TRBJ1-1|.|TRBD1
TGTGCCTGCCGACAGGGACCTGAAGCTTTCTTT
CACRQGPEAFF
>TRBV6-2/TRBV6-3|TRBJ1-2|once|.
TGTGCCAGCAGTTATGGGTTTGGCTACACCTTC
CASSYGFGYTF
>TRBV6-5|TRBJ1-1|.|.
TGTGCCAGCAGTTACTCAAAGGTGGGGGTCCAAGCTTTCTTT
CASSYSKVGVQAFF
>TRBV5-4|TRBJ2-7|.|.
TGTGCCAGCAGCCTGAGGGGGTATCCCTACGAGCAGTACTTC
CASSLRGYPYEQYF
>TRBV7-3|TRBJ2-1|.|.
TGTGCCAGCAGCTTACGGCACAATGAGCAGTTCTTC
CASSLRHNEQFF
>TRBV15|TRBJ2-7|.|.
TGTGCCACCAGCAGAGATCGAGGCTACGAGCAGTACTTC
CATSRDRGYEQYF
>TRBV29-1|TRBJ2-2|.|TRBD2
TGCAGCTTCTTGGGGGGGACCGGGGAGCTGTTTTTT
CSFLGGTGELFF
>TRBV6-2/TRBV6-3|TRBJ1-1|.|.
TGTGCCAGCAGTCTTGGACACTTGAACACTGAAGCTTTCTTT
CASSLGHLNTEAFF
>TRBV3-1/TRBV3-2|TRBJ2-7|.|.
TGTGCCAGCAGCCAAGGACACCTCTCCTACGAGCAGTACTTC
CASSQGHLSYEQYF
>TRBV6-1|TRBJ1-2|.|.
TGTGCCAGCAGTGATGGGACAAAGGCCTATCGCTACACCTTC
CASSDGTKAYRYTF
>TRBV5-1|TRBJ2-3|.|.
TGCGCCAGCAGCTTGCGACCGTCTAGCACAGATACGCAGTATTTT
CASSLRPSSTDTQYF
>TRBV7-9|TRBJ1-5|.|.
TGTGCCAGCAGCTTCGCTACCCCAGGACAGCCCCAGCATTTT
CASSFATPGQPQHF
>TRBV19|TRBJ1-1|.|.
TGTGCCAGTAGTATCCAGGGTGCGAACACTGAAGCTTTCTTT
CASSIQGANTEAFF
>TRBV11-3|TRBJ2-3|.|TRBD2
TGTGCCAGCAGCACGGGGGGAACCACAGATACGCAGTATTTT
CASSTGGTTDTQYF
>TRBV18|TRBJ1-1|.|.
TGTGCCAGCTCCCTGGGACAGAACACTGAAGCTTTCTTT
CASSLGQNTEAFF
>TRBV7-2|TRBJ2-4|.|.
TGTGCCAGCAGCTTAGAGCCAGCTACTAGCGCCAAAAACATTCAGTACTTC
CASSLEPATSAKNIQYF
>TRBV7-9|TRBJ2-7|.|.
TGTGCCAGCAGCCTAGGCCCTATCTCCTACGAGCAGTACTTC
CASSLGPISYEQYF
>TRBV7-2|TRBJ1-4|.|.
TGTGCCAGCAGACTCGGACAAAATGAAAAACTGTTTTTT
CASRLGQNEKLFF
>TRBV30|TRBJ2-5|.|.
TGTGCCTGCTTGTGGGGGGCCCAGGAGACCCAGTACTTC
CACLWGAQETQYF
>TRBV10-2|TRBJ1-6|.|.
TGCGCCAGCAGTGAAAACTTGGGCCTCGGTGGCTCACCCCTCCACTTT
CASSENLGLGGSPLHF
>TRBV7-6|TRBJ1-1|few|.
TGTGCCAGCAGCCCCGGGTCTCCCGGACCGAACACTGAAGCTTTCTTT
CASSPGSPGPNTEAFF
>TRBV29-1|TRBJ2-7|.|.
TGCAGCGTGGGATCCTACGAGCAGTACTTC
CSVGSYEQYF
>TRBV2|TRBJ2-3|.|TRBD2
TGTGCCAGTCAAACTAGCGGGGGGGATACGCAGTATTTT
CASQTSGGDTQYF
>TRBV4-1|TRBJ1-3|.|.
TGCGCCAGCAGCCAAAGCCGGGGCGGAAACACCATATATTTT
CASSQSRGGNTIYF
>TRBV5-6|TRBJ1-2|.|.
TGTGCCAGCAGCCGCGCACGGAGGGCGGACTATGGCTACACCTTC
CASSRARRADYGYTF
>TRBV5-4|TRBJ2-7|.|.
TGTGCCAGCAGCACACAGGTACCGGGCCGATACGAGCAGTACTTC
CASSTQVPGRYEQYF
>TRBV27|TRBJ2-7|.|TRBD1
TGTGCCAGCAGTTTAACTGGGACAGGGGGCGGCGAGCAGTACTTC
CASSLTGTGGGEQYF